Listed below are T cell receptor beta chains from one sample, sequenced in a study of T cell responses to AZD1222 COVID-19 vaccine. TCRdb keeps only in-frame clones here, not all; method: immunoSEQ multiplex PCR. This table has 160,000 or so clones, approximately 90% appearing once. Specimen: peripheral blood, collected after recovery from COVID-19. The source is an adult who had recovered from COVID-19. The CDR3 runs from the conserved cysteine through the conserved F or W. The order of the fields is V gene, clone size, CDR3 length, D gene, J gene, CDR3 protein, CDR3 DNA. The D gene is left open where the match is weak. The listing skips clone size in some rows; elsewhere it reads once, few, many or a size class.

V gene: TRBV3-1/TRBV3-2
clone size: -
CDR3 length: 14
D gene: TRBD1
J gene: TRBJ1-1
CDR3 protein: CASSSGTGGSEAFF
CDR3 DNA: TGTGCCAGCAGCTCCGGGACAGGGGGATCTGAAGCTTTCTTT

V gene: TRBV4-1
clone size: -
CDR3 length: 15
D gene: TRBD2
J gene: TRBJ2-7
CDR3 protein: CASSHQAGRSYEQYF
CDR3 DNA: TGCGCCAGCAGCCACCAAGCGGGGCGCAGCTACGAGCAGTACTTC

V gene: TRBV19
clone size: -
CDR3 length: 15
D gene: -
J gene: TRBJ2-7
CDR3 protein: CASRAGRGLTYEQYF
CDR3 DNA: TGTGCCAGTAGGGCAGGCAGGGGCCTTACCTACGAGCAGTACTTC

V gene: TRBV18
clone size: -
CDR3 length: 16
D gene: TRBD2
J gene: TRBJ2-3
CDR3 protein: CASSPVRGTSRDTQYF
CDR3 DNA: TGTGCCAGCTCACCAGTTCGAGGGACTAGCAGAGATACGCAGTATTTT

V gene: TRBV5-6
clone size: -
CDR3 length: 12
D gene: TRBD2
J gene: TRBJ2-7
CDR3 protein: CASSLAAGEQYF
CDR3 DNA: TGTGCCAGCAGCTTGGCAGCGGGGGAGCAGTACTTC

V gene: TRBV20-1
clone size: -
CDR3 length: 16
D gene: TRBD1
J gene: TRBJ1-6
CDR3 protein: CSASDQGQGKGSPLHF
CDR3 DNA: TGCAGTGCTAGTGACCAAGGACAGGGGAAGGGTTCACCCCTCCACTTT

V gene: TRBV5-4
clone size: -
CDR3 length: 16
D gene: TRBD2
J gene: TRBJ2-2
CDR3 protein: CASSSGLAGHTGELFF
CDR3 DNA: TGTGCCAGCAGCTCTGGACTAGCGGGGCACACCGGGGAGCTGTTTTTT

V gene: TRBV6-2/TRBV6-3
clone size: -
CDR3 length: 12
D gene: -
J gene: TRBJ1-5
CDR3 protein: CASSQDGQPQHF
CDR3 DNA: TGTGCCAGCAGCCAGGACGGGCAGCCCCAGCATTTT

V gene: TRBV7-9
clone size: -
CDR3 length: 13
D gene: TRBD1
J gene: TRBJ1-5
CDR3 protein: CASSLGQGQPQHF
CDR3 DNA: TGTGCCAGCAGCTTAGGACAGGGCCAGCCCCAGCATTTT

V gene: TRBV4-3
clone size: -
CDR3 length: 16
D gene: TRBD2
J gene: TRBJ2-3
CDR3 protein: CASSHGLALNTDTQYF
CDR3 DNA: TGCGCCAGCAGCCACGGACTAGCGCTTAACACAGATACGCAGTATTTT

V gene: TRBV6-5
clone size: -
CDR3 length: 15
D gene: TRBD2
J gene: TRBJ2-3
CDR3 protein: CASSSSGGHTDTQYF
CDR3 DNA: TGTGCCAGCAGTAGTAGCGGGGGACACACAGATACGCAGTATTTT

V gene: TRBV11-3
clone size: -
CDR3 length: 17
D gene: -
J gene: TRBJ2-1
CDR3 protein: CASSPPGTLPGVGEQFF
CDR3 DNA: TGTGCCAGCAGCCCTCCCGGGACTCTCCCTGGGGTAGGTGAGCAGTTCTTC

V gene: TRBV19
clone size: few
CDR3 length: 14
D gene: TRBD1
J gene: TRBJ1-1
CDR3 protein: CASSTWTGKPEAFF
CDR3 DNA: TGTGCCAGTAGTACGTGGACAGGGAAGCCTGAAGCTTTCTTT

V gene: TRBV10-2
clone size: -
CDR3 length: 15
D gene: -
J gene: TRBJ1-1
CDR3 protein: CASSDPRTGPSEAFF
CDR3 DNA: TGCGCCAGCAGTGATCCAAGGACTGGCCCGTCTGAAGCTTTCTTT

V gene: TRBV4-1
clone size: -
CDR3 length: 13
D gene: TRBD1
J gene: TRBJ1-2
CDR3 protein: CASSQQGVYGYTF
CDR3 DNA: TGCGCCAGCAGCCAACAGGGGGTCTATGGCTACACCTTC

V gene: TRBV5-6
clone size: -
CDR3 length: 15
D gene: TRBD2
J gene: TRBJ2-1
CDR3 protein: CASSLVSSGENEQFF
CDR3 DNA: TGTGCCAGCAGCTTGGTGTCTAGCGGTGAAAATGAGCAGTTCTTC

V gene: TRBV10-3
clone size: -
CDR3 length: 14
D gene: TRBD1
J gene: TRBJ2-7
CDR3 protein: CAIRIAGTAYEQYF
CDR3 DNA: TGTGCCATCAGAATAGCCGGGACAGCCTACGAGCAGTACTTC

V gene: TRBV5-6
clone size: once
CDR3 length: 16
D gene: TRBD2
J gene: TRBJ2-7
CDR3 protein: CASSFRLAGPFFEQYF
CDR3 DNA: TGTGCCAGCAGCTTTCGACTAGCGGGGCCTTTTTTCGAGCAGTACTTC

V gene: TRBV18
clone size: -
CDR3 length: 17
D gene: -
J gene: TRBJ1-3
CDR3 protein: CASSPDPGPSSGNTIYF
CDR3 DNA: TGTGCCAGCTCACCAGACCCAGGGCCAAGCTCTGGAAACACCATATATTTT

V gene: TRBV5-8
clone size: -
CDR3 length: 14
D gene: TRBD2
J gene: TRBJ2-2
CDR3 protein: CASSLLGGTGELFF
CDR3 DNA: TGTGCCAGCAGCTTGCTGGGAGGGACCGGGGAGCTGTTTTTT

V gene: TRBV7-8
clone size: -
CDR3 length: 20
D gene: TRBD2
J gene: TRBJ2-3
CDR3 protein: CASSPTRGRERGGLRDTQYF
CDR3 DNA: TGTGCCAGCAGCCCTACCAGGGGGCGCGAGCGGGGGGGCCTTAGAGATACGCAGTATTTT

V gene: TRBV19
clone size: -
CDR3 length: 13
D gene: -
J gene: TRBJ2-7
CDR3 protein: CASSADSSYEQYF
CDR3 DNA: TGTGCCAGTAGTGCCGACTCCTCCTACGAGCAGTACTTC

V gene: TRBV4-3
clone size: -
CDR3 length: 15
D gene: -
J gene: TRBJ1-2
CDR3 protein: CASSQDRRSHYGYTF
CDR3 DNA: TGCGCCAGCAGCCAAGATCGACGGAGCCACTATGGCTACACCTTC

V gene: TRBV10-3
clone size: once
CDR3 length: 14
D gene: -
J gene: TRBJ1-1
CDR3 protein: CASGWQPPNTEAFF
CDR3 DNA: TGTGCCTCGGGTTGGCAGCCTCCGAACACTGAAGCTTTCTTT

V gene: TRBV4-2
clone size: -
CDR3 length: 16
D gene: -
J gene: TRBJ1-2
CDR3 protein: CASSQEWGLMAYGYTF
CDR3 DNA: TGTGCCAGCAGCCAAGAATGGGGGTTGATGGCCTATGGCTACACCTTC

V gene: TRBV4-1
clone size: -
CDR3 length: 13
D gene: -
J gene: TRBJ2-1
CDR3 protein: CASSSRADNEQFF
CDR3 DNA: TGCGCCAGCAGCTCCCGGGCCGACAATGAGCAGTTCTTC

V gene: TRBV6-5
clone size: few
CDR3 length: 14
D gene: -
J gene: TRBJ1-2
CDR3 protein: CASSYSGGDAGYTF
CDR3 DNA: TGTGCCAGCAGTTACTCGGGAGGGGATGCGGGCTACACCTTC